A single sample gave rise to the 16 T cell receptor beta chains below, sequenced in a study of T cells in Graves' hyperthyroidism and ophthalmopathy. It was RNA transcripts that yielded the amplified TCR beta CDR3 regions. First-round RT-PCR with HTBI primers amplified the TCR CDR3 region. One entry per CDR3 protein results from TCRdb running MiXCR on the multiplex PCR reads. The table shows hundreds of thousands of distinct CDR3 sequences, with about 14% occurring only once. Sequenced sample: blood. These TCRs come from a woman in her 40s with Graves' ophthalmopathy.

To note about this clonotype: This clone may be a read error of a much larger clone one base away. The limits of the CDR3 on the DNA are not certain, so only TCRdb's listed CDR3 is given. The chain has TRBV5-1 and TRBJ2-7; the tabulated D call, TRBD2, remains unverified against the DNA. The CDR3 spans 18 amino acids, including both terminal residues. CDR1 is SGHRS and CDR2 is YFSETQ in the germline V gene. The CDR3 protein is CASSFGSGIPSLSCEQHF.

Note on this clonotype: A read error may account for a junction end that differs from germline. The chain carries TRBV28 and TRBJ2-5; D remains ambiguous. The CDR3 is 12 amino acids. CDR1 MDHEN and CDR2 SYDVKM come from the germline V gene. CDR3 sequence: CAGSLGWETQYF. DNA of the CDR3: TGTGCCGGCAGTCTGGGGTGGGAGACCCAGTACTTC.

V and J are TRBV28 and TRBJ2-7, with 8 bases lining up with TRBD1. V was clipped by 3 bases and J by 4 bases; unmatched bases: 11. The CDR3 totals 16 residues. Germline lookup yields CDR1 MDHEN and CDR2 SYDVKM. The DNA for the CDR3 is TGTGCCAGCAGTTTCGCCAGGGGGCAGGGGCGGTACGAGCAGTACTTC. Its protein product is CASSFARGQGRYEQYF.

This clonotype came up many times. The chain carries TRBV27 and TRBJ2-7; 7 bases are shared with TRBD1. The CDR3 covers 15 residues. V lost 5 bases, J lost 3 bases, and 10 bases stayed unmatched. Germline V gene lookup returns CDR1 MNHEY and CDR2 SMNVEV (reference sequence). The CDR3 loop is CASSLRGGRSYEQYF. Here the CDR3 DNA reads TGTGCCAGCAGTCTTCGAGGGGGCAGGAGCTACGAGCAGTACTTC.

This clonotype was counted at least ten times. This rearrangement joins TRBV29-1 to TRBJ2-7; 10 bases are shared with TRBD2. Germline CDR1 SQVTM, CDR2 ANQGSEA. This CDR3 is built from 14 residues. V lost 7 bases, J lost 1 base, and 7 bases stayed unmatched. CDR3 sequence (DNA): TGCAGCGCCGGACTAGCGGAGCCATCCTACGAGCAGTACTTC. Translating it yields CSAGLAEPSYEQYF.

This clonotype was observed a few times. The chain links TRBV3-1 to TRBJ1-5; D call uncertain. Germline loops: CDR1 LGHDT, CDR2 YNNKEL (reference sequence). The CDR3 is 14 amino acids. V lost 1 base to trimming and J lost 3 bases, with 7 bases between them. CDR3 sequence: CASSQGGINQPQHF. The CDR3 coding sequence is TGTGCCAGCAGCCAAGGCGGGATCAATCAGCCCCAGCATTTT.

This clonotype was observed a single time. The J gene is TRBJ2-5, the V gene TRBV6-1; 7 nucleotides align to TRBD1. CDR1 and CDR2 from the germline V gene are MNHNS and SASEGT. The CDR3 runs to 16 residues. The trim removed 3 bases at V and 4 bases at J, leaving 11 bases unmatched. CDR3 nucleotides: TGTGCCAGCAGTGAGCAACAGGGGATAGGGACAGAGACCCAGTACTTC. It translates to CASSEQQGIGTETQYF.

The chain is built from TRBV7-2 and TRBJ2-4, with D possibly being TRBD2 (5 bases). This CDR3 is 14 amino acids long. Germline assignment: CDR1 SGHTA and CDR2 FQGNSA. V was cut by 5 bases and J by 0 bases, with 8 bases left in between. The CDR3: CASSERIAKNIQYF. DNA for the CDR3: TGTGCCAGCAGCGAGCGGATAGCCAAAAACATTCAGTACTTC.

This clonotype came up a few times. V is TRBV30 and J is TRBJ1-5; a weak D match, TRBD1 (6 bases). The CDR3 has 13 amino acids. Trimming cost V 2 bases and J 4 bases, with 9 bases left between them. The germline V gene encodes CDR1 GTSNPN and CDR2 SVGIG (reference sequence). For the CDR3, the DNA is TGTGCCTGGAGTAGACAGGAGAATCAGCCCCAGCATTTT. The encoded protein is CAWSRQENQPQHF.

This clonotype has at least ten counts. CDR3 nucleotide sequence: TGTGCCAGCAGTTCTCATCAGGGGGGAATAATGAACACTGAAGCTTTCTTT. Translating it yields CASSSHQGGIMNTEAFF. The chain combines TRBV28 with TRBJ1-1; TRBD1 agrees at 7 bases. The V gene's germline CDR1 is MDHEN and CDR2 SYDVKM. The CDR3 runs 17 residues. The ends lost 4 bases at V and 0 bases at J; junction bases unmatched: 11.

This clonotype has a count of ten or more. This chain uses TRBV5-1 with TRBJ1-2; D might be TRBD1 (5 bases). The ends were cut back, 0 bases at V and 4 bases at J, with 10 bases in the middle. Germline CDR1 is SGHRS and CDR2 is YFSETQ. CDR3 length: 14 amino acids. CDR3 region: CASSLGGVGYGYTF. CDR3 bases: TGCGCCAGCAGCTTGGGAGGGGTTGGCTATGGCTACACCTTC.

This clonotype was seen a handful of times. This chain uses TRBV7-8 with TRBJ1-2; D call uncertain. Germline lookup yields CDR1 SGHVS and CDR2 FQNEAQ. V lost 5 bases and J 1 base, leaving 14 bases between the germline ends. This CDR3 contains 15 residues. CDR3 DNA sequence: TGTGCCAGCAGCCCATTAACGATTTTTAACTATGGCTACACCTTC. Residues: CASSPLTIFNYGYTF.

Concerning this clonotype: This may be a read error: a much more frequent sequence differs by one nucleotide. The J gene is TRBJ2-4, the V gene TRBV6-1; D might be TRBD1 (7 bases). CDR3 length: 17 amino acids. Germline loops: CDR1 MNHNS, CDR2 SASEGT. CDR3 nucleotides: TGTGCCAGCAGTGAAGGGAGGGGGCTGCTAGCCAAAAACATTCGGTACTTC. It is translated as CASSEGRGLLAKNIRYF.

In its sample, this clonotype was seen a few times. The chain carries TRBV2 and TRBJ2-4, with 8 bases fitting TRBD2. Trimming cost V 7 bases and J 8 bases; bases outside gene matches: 10. The length of the CDR3 is 14 residues. From germline, CDR1 is SNHLY and CDR2 FYNNEI. The CDR3 loop reads CASTKTGRGDIQYF. In nucleotides, the CDR3 is TGTGCCAGCACCAAAACCGGGAGGGGGGACATTCAGTACTTC.

The chain recombines TRBV7-2 with TRBJ1-1; possibly TRBD1 for D (5 bases). Germline V gene sequence: CDR1 SGHTA, CDR2 FQGNSA. V was shortened by 6 bases and J by 11 bases, with 25 bases between the two germline ends. The CDR3 totals 15 residues. CDR3 amino acids: CASRAEIGGGVEAFF. The CDR3 DNA reads TGTGCCAGCAGAGCCGAGATCGGCGGGGGGGTGGAGGCTTTCTTT.

The chain recombines TRBV20-1 with TRBJ1-5, with unresolved D. The CDR3 extends over 13 amino acids. Between the trimmed V and J ends, which lost 0 bases and 5 bases, there was a span of 8 bases. The germline V gene encodes CDR1 DFQATT and CDR2 SNEGSKA (reference sequence). CDR3 loop: CSARDVGDQPQHF. The CDR3 region has the DNA TGCAGTGCTAGAGATGTTGGGGATCAGCCCCAGCATTTT.